The 24 T cell receptor beta chains reported below all come from one sample, sequenced in a study of OX40 agonist ivuxolimab in advanced cancers. Produced via immunoSEQ multiplex PCR; TCRdb's table is partial and in-frame only. The sample shows about 8,900 clones, roughly 70% of them seen only once. The source material was CD4+ or CD8+ T cells sorted from blood, sampled in a trial of the OX40 agonist ivuxolimab. The receptors come from an adult with an advanced solid tumor such as melanoma, head and neck, liver or kidney cancer.

Points on this clone: This sample includes further DNA sequences coding for the same CDR3. This chain connects TRBV7-3 to TRBJ1-2; D is unresolved. Trimming cost V 5 bases and J 2 bases, with 9 bases left between them. CDR1 is SGHTA and CDR2 is FQGTGA in the germline V gene. The CDR3 sequence is 13 residues long. Here the CDR3 DNA reads TGTGCCAGCAGCCCAGACGGGAACTATGGCTACACCTTC. It encodes CASSPDGNYGYTF.

The V gene is TRBV7-6, the J gene TRBJ2-5; perhaps D is TRBD1 or TRBD2 (5 bases each). Germline values: CDR1 SGHVS, CDR2 FNYEAQ. The germline V and J ends were trimmed by 6 bases and 9 bases, with 20 bases remaining between them. This CDR3 has 14 residues. For the CDR3, the DNA is TGTGCCAGCAGACCCGAGATAGGTCTGGGGGCCCAGTACTTC. This codes for CASRPEIGLGAQYF.

This clone was counted a few times. V gene TRBV2 combines with J gene TRBJ2-3; D could derive from TRBD1 or TRBD2 (5 bases each). Trimming cost V 5 bases and J 3 bases, with 12 bases left between them. Germline values: CDR1 SNHLY, CDR2 FYNNEI. The CDR3 has 14 residues. The CDR3, as DNA: TGTGCCAGCAGTCCCCGGGACGAAACAGATACGCAGTATTTT. Its protein is CASSPRDETDTQYF.

The chain is built from TRBV27 and TRBJ1-5; no definite D call. Germline CDR1 reads MNHEY; CDR2 reads SMNVEV (reference sequence). V shed 5 bases and J shed 4 bases, with 3 bases lying between them. This CDR3 has 11 residues. CDR3 protein: CASSINQPQHF. Written as DNA, the CDR3 is TGTGCCAGCAGTATTAATCAGCCCCAGCATTTT.

This clone appeared once. The V gene is TRBV5-1, the J gene TRBJ1-2; no clear D. Looked up from germline, CDR1 is SGHRS and CDR2 is YFSETQ. V lost 2 bases, J lost 4 bases, and 12 bases lay in between. The CDR3 covers 14 residues. Here the CDR3 reads CASSLDRSVYGYTF. As DNA, the CDR3 is TGCGCCAGCAGCTTAGATAGGTCCGTCTATGGCTACACCTTC.

V gene TRBV7-9 combines with J gene TRBJ1-4, with TRBD1 identical over 9 bases. The V and J ends lost 4 bases and 8 bases, in that order; junction bases with no gene match: 5. The CDR3 totals 14 residues. Germline CDR1 and CDR2: SEHNR and FQNEAQ (reference sequence). Here the CDR3 DNA reads TGTGCCAGCAGCTCGGGACAGGGAAGGGAAAAACTGTTTTTT. As protein: CASSSGQGREKLFF.

The chain links TRBV5-1 to TRBJ2-3; TRBD2 matches at 8 bases. Trimming took 2 bases from V and 3 from J; bases not matched to a gene: 2. The CDR3 has 14 residues. Germline CDR1 SGHRS, CDR2 YFSETQ. CDR3 sequence: CASSFLAGTDTQYF. In DNA form, the CDR3 reads TGCGCCAGCAGCTTCCTAGCGGGTACAGATACGCAGTATTTT.

The CDR3 spells CAWSVQGGWGQPQHF. DNA of the CDR3: TGTGCCTGGAGTGTTCAAGGAGGTTGGGGTCAGCCCCAGCATTTT. The rearrangement links TRBV30 to TRBJ1-5; no reliable D call. This CDR3 region has 15 residues. Trimming took 0 bases from V and 6 from J, leaving 15 bases between them. Germline CDR1 GTSNPN, CDR2 SVGIG (reference sequence).

The genes are TRBV7-3 and TRBJ1-2, with D hard to call. The germline V gene encodes CDR1 SGHTA and CDR2 FQGTGA. The ends were cut back, 2 bases at V and 4 bases at J, with 14 bases in the middle. The CDR3 covers 15 residues. CDR3 coding DNA: TGTGCCAGCAGCTTAGCGAGCGGACGGGGCTATGGCTACACCTTC. Its translation: CASSLASGRGYGYTF. The variable domain in full, completed from reference TRBV7-3 and TRBJ1-2, reads GAGVSQTPSNKVTEKGKYVELRCDPISGHTALYWYRQSLGQGPEFLIYFQGTGAADDSGLPNDRFFAVRPEGSVSTLKIQRTERGDSAVYLCASSLASGRGYGYTFGSGTRLTVV.

The chain combines TRBV5-4 with TRBJ2-7; D not certain. The length of the CDR3 is 12 residues. The V and J ends lost 3 bases and 6 bases respectively, with 10 bases between them. Germline loops: CDR1 SGHNT, CDR2 YYREEE (reference sequence). CDR3 sequence: CASSSGFGEQYF. In DNA form, the CDR3 reads TGTGCCAGCAGCTCTGGATTCGGCGAGCAGTACTTC. The full variable domain, its missing parts supplied by reference TRBV5-4 and TRBJ2-7, is ETGVTQSPTHLIKTRGQQVTLRCSSQSGHNTVSWYQQALGQGPQFIFQYYREEENGRGNFPPRFSGLQFPNYSSELNVNALELDDSALYLCASSSGFGEQYFGPGTRLTVT.

The chain has TRBV4-3 and TRBJ2-7; TRBD2 might be the D (7 bases). V was clipped by 3 bases and J by 8 bases, with 8 bases between them. The CDR3 is 11 amino acids. Germline V gene sequence: CDR1 LGHNA, CDR2 YSLEER. DNA of the CDR3: TGCGCCAGCAGCCAGGGGGGGCAGCAGTACTTC. Its protein is CASSQGGQQYF.

Written as DNA, the CDR3 is TGTGCCAGCAGCCAACAGGGGGCAGATACGCAGTATTTT. This gives the protein CASSQQGADTQYF. The chain combines TRBV14 with TRBJ2-3; 7 bases are shared with TRBD1. With 2 bases clipped from V and 4 bases from J, the junction kept 0 bases outside the gene matches. Germline loops: CDR1 SGHDN, CDR2 FVKESK. This CDR3 contains 13 residues. Based on the CDR3 plus reference TRBV14 and TRBJ2-3, the full variable domain is EAGVTQFPSHSVIEKGQTVTLRCDPISGHDNLYWYRRVMGKEIKFLLHFVKESKQDESGMPNNRFLAERTGGTYSTLKVQPAELEDSGVYFCASSQQGADTQYFGPGTRLTVL.

By share, this clone ranks as medium-sized (0.01 to 0.1%). V usage is TRBV5-8 and J usage is TRBJ2-3, with D unresolved. The CDR3 consists of 15 residues. Germline V gene sequence: CDR1 SGHTS, CDR2 YDEGEE. The germline V and J ends were trimmed by 0 bases and 2 bases, with 10 bases remaining between them. The CDR3 sequence: CASSLGSWATDTQYF. As DNA, the CDR3 is TGTGCCAGCAGCTTGGGTAGCTGGGCCACAGATACGCAGTATTTT.

The chain combines TRBV7-9 with TRBJ1-1; tentative D call: TRBD1 (6 bases). This CDR3 is built from 13 residues. Germline CDR1 reads SEHNR; CDR2 reads FQNEAQ (reference sequence). Trimming took off 5 bases at V and 3 bases at J, with 10 bases between the two ends. Here the CDR3 DNA reads TGTGCCAGCAGCGCAGGGGTGTACACTGAAGCTTTCTTT. As protein: CASSAGVYTEAFF.

In this sample, this clone turned up a few times. The V call is TRBV4-1, the J call TRBJ2-7; 9 positions match TRBD2. From germline, CDR1 is MGHRA and CDR2 YSYEKL. CDR3 length equals 15 residues. V was pared by 1 base and J by 6 bases, with 7 bases of the junction left unmatched. The CDR3 is CASSQVGGGAGEQYF. As DNA, the CDR3 is TGCGCCAGCAGCCAAGTCGGCGGGGGGGCGGGCGAGCAGTACTTC.

By frequency in the sample, this clone is medium-sized. The V call is TRBV19, the J call TRBJ2-5, with D possibly matching TRBD1 (5 bases). Trimming took 8 bases from V and 5 from J, leaving 15 bases between them. The CDR3 is made up of 13 amino acids. Germline CDR1 LNHDA, CDR2 SQIVND (reference sequence). Here the CDR3 DNA reads TGTGCCAGTCAGCAAGTCAACAGGGAGACCCAGTACTTC. Its translation: CASQQVNRETQYF.

The chain couples TRBV5-1 to TRBJ1-1; D ambiguous. V dropped 0 bases and J dropped 2 bases, with 5 bases sitting between them. CDR3 length: 13 amino acids. The germline V gene encodes CDR1 SGHRS and CDR2 YFSETQ. The CDR3 loop is CASSLGGNTEAFF. CDR3 in DNA: TGCGCCAGCAGCTTGGGAGGCAACACTGAAGCTTTCTTT. Filled out from reference TRBV5-1 and TRBJ1-1, the complete variable domain reads KAGVTQTPRYLIKTRGQQVTLSCSPISGHRSVSWYQQTPGQGLQFLFEYFSETQRNKGNFPGRFSGRQFSNSRSEMNVSTLELGDSALYLCASSLGGNTEAFFGQGTRLTVV.

The J gene is TRBJ1-2, the V gene TRBV28; TRBD1 matches 9 bases. The CDR3 has 14 amino acids. After removal of 2 bases from V and 6 bases from J, the junction contained 4 bases not matched to a gene. Germline V gene data show CDR1 as MDHEN and CDR2 as SYDVKM. The CDR3 protein is CASSLRGQGNGYTF. CDR3 DNA sequence: TGTGCCAGCAGTTTAAGGGGACAGGGTAATGGCTACACCTTC.

V and J are TRBV19 and TRBJ1-3, with no clear D. The CDR3 length is 13 residues. Germline CDR1 reads LNHDA; CDR2 reads SQIVND (reference sequence). Trimming removed 10 bases from V and 4 bases from J, with 14 bases in between. For the CDR3, the DNA is TGTGCCACCTCCCGGAGAGGGGGAAACACCATATATTTT. Its protein product is CATSRRGGNTIYF. Looking up the rest from reference TRBV19 and TRBJ1-3 gives the full variable domain: DGGITQSPKYLFRKEGQNVTLSCEQNLNHDAMYWYRQDPGQGLRLIYYSQIVNDFQKGDIAEGYSVSREKKESFPLTVTSAQKNPTAFYLCATSRRGGNTIYFGEGSWLTVV.

The rearrangement links TRBV7-9 to TRBJ1-1; tentative D call: TRBD1 (5 bases). This CDR3 region has 14 residues. Trimming stripped 3 bases from V and 1 base from J, with 9 bases between. Germline assignment: CDR1 SEHNR and CDR2 FQNEAQ (reference sequence). Here the CDR3 reads CASSFGARNTEAFF. CDR3 nucleotide sequence: TGTGCCAGCAGCTTTGGGGCGAGGAACACTGAAGCTTTCTTT. The entire variable domain, with the rest obtained from reference TRBV7-9 and TRBJ1-1, is as follows: DTGVSQNPRHKITKRGQNVTFRCDPISEHNRLYWYRQTLGQGPEFLTYFQNEAQLEKSRLLSDRFSAERPKGSFSTLEIQRTEQGDSAMYLCASSFGARNTEAFFGQGTRLTVV.

The DNA of the CDR3 is TGTGCCAGCAGCCCCGGGACAGGGAACAATGAGCAGTTCTTC. This codes for CASSPGTGNNEQFF. The chain employs TRBV7-3 and TRBJ2-1, with 9 bases that match TRBD1. Trimming at V came to 5 bases and at J to 5 bases, leaving 4 bases not matched to a gene. Germline CDR1 is SGHTA and CDR2 is FQGTGA. The CDR3 extends over 14 amino acids. Using reference TRBV7-3 and TRBJ2-1 for the parts outside the CDR3, the full variable domain is GAGVSQTPSNKVTEKGKYVELRCDPISGHTALYWYRQSLGQGPEFLIYFQGTGAADDSGLPNDRFFAVRPEGSVSTLKIQRTERGDSAVYLCASSPGTGNNEQFFGPGTRLTVL.

This clone appeared a few times. The chain uses TRBV9 and TRBJ1-4; 8 bases match TRBD1. The CDR3 extends over 15 amino acids. V lost 4 bases to trimming and J lost 8 bases; unmatched junction nucleotides: 10. The germline V gene encodes CDR1 SGDLS and CDR2 YYNGEE. CDR3 nucleotides: TGTGCCAGCAGCCCATATGGACAGGGCTGGGAAAAACTGTTTTTT. It specifies CASSPYGQGWEKLFF.

The J gene is TRBJ1-6, the V gene TRBV2; D not resolved. CDR3 length: 9 residues. Germline lookup yields CDR1 SNHLY and CDR2 FYNNEI. This CDR3 is CGTHSPLHF. CDR3 nucleotide sequence: TGTGGAACCCATTCACCCCTCCACTTT.

The V call is TRBV4-1, the J call TRBJ1-5; D not certain. The CDR3 extends over 16 amino acids. V was pared by 1 base and J by 0 bases, with 10 bases between. Germline V gene data show CDR1 as MGHRA and CDR2 as YSYEKL. The CDR3 coding sequence is TGCGCCAGCAGCCAAGTAGGTACGAATAGCAATCAGCCCCAGCATTTT. It translates to CASSQVGTNSNQPQHF.